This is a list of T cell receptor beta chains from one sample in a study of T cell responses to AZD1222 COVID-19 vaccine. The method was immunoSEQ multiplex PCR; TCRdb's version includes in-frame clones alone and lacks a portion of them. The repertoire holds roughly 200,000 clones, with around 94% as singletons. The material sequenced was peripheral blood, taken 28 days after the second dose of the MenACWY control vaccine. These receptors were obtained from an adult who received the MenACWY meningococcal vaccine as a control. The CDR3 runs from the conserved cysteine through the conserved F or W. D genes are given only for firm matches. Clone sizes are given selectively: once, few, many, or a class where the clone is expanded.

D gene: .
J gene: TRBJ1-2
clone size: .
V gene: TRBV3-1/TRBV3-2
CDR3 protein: CASSHSYGYTF
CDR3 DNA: TGTGCCAGCAGCCATAGCTATGGCTACACCTTC

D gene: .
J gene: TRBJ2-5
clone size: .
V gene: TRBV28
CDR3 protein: CASSPTGLRETQYF
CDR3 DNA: TGTGCCAGCAGTCCTACAGGACTGCGGGAGACCCAGTACTTC

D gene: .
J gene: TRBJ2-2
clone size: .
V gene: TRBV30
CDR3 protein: CAWSRQNTGELFF
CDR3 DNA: TGTGCCTGGAGTAGGCAGAACACCGGGGAGCTGTTTTTT

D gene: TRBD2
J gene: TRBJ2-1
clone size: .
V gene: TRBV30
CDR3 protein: CAWTSGDSYNEQFF
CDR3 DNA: TGTGCCTGGACTAGCGGGGACTCCTACAATGAGCAGTTCTTC

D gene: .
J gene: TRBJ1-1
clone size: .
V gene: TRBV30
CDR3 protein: CARHGGGTEAFF
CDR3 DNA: TGTGCCCGCCACGGGGGCGGGACTGAAGCTTTCTTT

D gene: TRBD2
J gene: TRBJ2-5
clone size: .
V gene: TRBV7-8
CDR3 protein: CASSLTQGLAGGETQYF
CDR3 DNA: TGTGCCAGCAGCTTAACGCAGGGACTAGCGGGGGGAGAGACCCAGTACTTC

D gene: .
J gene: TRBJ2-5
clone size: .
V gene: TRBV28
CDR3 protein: CASSQAVETQYF
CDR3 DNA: TGTGCCAGCAGTCAGGCGGTAGAGACCCAGTACTTC

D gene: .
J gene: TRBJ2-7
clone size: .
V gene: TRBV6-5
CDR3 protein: CASSPLMEQYF
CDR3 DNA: TGTGCCAGCAGTCCGCTTATGGAGCAGTACTTC

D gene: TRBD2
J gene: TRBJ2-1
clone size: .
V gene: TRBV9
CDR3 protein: CASSSRVAGATQYNEQFF
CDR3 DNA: TGTGCCAGCAGCTCCAGAGTAGCGGGAGCAACACAATACAATGAGCAGTTCTTC

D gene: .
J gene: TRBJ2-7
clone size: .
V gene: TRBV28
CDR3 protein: CASSYQGWYF
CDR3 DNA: TGTGCCAGCAGTTACCAGGGGTGGTACTTC

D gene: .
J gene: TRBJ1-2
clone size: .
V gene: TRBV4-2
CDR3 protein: CASSREVGEKGYTF
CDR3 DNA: TGTGCCAGCAGCCGAGAAGTCGGGGAAAAAGGCTACACCTTC

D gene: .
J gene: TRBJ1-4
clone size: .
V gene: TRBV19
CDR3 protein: CASSKRSDGEKLFF
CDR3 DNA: TGTGCCAGTAGCAAACGGAGCGACGGGGAAAAACTGTTTTTT

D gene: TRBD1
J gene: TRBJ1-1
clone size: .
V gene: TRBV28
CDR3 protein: CASSLGAGQVGTEAFF
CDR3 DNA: TGTGCCAGCAGTTTAGGGGCGGGACAGGTAGGCACTGAAGCTTTCTTT

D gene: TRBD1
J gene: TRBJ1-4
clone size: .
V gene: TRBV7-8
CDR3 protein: CASSLSGGQGTEKLFF
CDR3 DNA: TGTGCCAGCAGCTTATCCGGGGGACAGGGGACTGAAAAACTGTTTTTT

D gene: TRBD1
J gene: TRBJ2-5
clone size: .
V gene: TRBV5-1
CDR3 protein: CASSLSQGARETQYF
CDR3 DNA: TGCGCCAGCAGCTTGTCGCAGGGGGCAAGAGAGACCCAGTACTTC

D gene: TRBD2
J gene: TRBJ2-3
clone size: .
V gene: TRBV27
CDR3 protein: CATTHPSGSRDTQYF
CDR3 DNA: TGTGCCACCACCCACCCTAGCGGGAGTAGAGATACGCAGTATTTT

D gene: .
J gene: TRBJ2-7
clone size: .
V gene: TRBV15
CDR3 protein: CATSSAGNYEQYF
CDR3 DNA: TGTGCCACCAGCAGCGCCGGGAATTACGAGCAGTACTTC

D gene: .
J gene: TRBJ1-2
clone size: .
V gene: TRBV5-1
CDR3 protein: CASSLEGSLGYTF
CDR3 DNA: TGCGCCAGCAGCTTGGAAGGAAGCCTTGGCTACACCTTC

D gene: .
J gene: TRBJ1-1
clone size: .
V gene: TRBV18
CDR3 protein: CASRDRTEAFF
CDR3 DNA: TGTGCCAGCCGAGACCGAACTGAAGCTTTCTTT

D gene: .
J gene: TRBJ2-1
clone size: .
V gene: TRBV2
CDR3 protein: CASSEAFRGGYNEQFF
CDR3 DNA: TGTGCCAGCAGTGAAGCGTTCAGGGGGGGATACAATGAGCAGTTCTTC

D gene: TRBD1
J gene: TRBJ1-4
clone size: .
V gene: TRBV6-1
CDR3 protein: CASSEGAGQGNEKLFF
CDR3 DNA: TGTGCCAGCAGCGAAGGAGCCGGACAGGGTAATGAAAAACTGTTTTTT

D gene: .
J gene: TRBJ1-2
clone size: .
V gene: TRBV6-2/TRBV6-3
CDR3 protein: CASSPTGIYGYTF
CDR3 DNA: TGTGCCAGCAGCCCAACGGGAATTTATGGCTACACCTTC

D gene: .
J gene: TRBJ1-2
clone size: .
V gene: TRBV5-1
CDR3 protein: CASSLEGFSGYTF
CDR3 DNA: TGCGCCAGCAGCTTGGAAGGGTTCAGTGGCTACACCTTC

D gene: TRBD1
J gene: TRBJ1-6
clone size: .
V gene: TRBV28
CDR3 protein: CASSYGQGDNSPLHF
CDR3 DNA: TGTGCCAGCAGTTACGGACAGGGGGATAATTCACCCCTCCACTTT

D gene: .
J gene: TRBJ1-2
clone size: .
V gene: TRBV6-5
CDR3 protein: CASMGLGLRGGYTF
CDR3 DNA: TGTGCCAGCATGGGGCTCGGACTGAGAGGGGGCTACACCTTC

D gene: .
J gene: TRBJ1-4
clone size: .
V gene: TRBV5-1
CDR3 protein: CASSEWTDEKLFF
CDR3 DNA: TGCGCCAGCAGCGAATGGACAGATGAAAAACTGTTTTTT

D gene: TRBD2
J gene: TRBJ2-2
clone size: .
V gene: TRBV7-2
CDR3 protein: CASSGLAGASTGELFF
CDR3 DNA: TGTGCCAGCTCCGGACTAGCGGGGGCCTCAACCGGGGAGCTGTTTTTT

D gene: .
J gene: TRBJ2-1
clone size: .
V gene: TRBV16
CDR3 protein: CASSQSGDNEQFF
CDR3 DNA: TGTGCCAGCAGCCAATCTGGAGACAATGAGCAGTTCTTC

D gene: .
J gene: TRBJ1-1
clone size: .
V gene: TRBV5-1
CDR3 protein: CASSLTDRRDEAFF
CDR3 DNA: TGCGCCAGCAGCTTGACTGACAGAAGGGATGAAGCTTTCTTT

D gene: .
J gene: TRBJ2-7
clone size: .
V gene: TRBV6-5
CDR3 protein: CASSLQGTYEQYF
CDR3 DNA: TGTGCCAGCAGTTTACAGGGAACCTACGAGCAGTACTTC

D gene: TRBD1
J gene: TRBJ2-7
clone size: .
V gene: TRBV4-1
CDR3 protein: CASSQDGTGGHYEQYF
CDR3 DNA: TGCGCCAGCAGCCAAGATGGGACAGGGGGACACTACGAGCAGTACTTC

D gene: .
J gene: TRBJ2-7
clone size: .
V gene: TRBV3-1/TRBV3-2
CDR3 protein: CASSQVRTSGEQYF
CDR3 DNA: TGTGCCAGCAGCCAAGTTAGAACCTCGGGGGAGCAGTACTTC

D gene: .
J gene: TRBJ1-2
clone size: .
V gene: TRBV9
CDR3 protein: CASSVSGSSQGNYGYTF
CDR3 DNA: TGTGCCAGCAGCGTATCTGGTTCATCGCAAGGTAACTATGGCTACACCTTC

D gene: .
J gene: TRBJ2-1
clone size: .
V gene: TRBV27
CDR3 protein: CASSLTGQPNEQFF
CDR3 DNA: TGTGCCAGCAGTTTAACTGGACAGCCCAATGAGCAGTTCTTC

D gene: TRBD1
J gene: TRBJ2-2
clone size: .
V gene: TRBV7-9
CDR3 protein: CASSLAGTGTGELFF
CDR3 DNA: TGTGCCAGCAGCTTAGCCGGGACAGGGACCGGGGAGCTGTTTTTT

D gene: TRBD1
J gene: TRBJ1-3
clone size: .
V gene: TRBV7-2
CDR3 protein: CASSPQGAGSGNTIYF
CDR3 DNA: TGTGCCAGCAGCCCCCAGGGGGCAGGGTCTGGAAACACCATATATTTT

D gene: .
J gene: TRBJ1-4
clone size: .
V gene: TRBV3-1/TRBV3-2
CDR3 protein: CASSQEVNEKLFF
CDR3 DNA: TGTGCCAGCAGCCAAGAGGTTAATGAAAAACTGTTTTTT

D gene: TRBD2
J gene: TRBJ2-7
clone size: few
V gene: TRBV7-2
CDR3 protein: CASSPGGGARGRRGYEQYF
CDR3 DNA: TGTGCCAGCAGCCCCGGGGGGGGCGCAAGGGGTCGAAGGGGCTACGAGCAGTACTTC

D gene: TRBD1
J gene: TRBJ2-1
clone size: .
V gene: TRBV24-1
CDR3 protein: CATSDTGTGGTEQFF
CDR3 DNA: TGTGCCACCAGTGACACCGGGACAGGGGGGACTGAGCAGTTCTTC

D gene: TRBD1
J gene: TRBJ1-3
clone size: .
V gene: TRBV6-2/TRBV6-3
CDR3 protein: CAGSYARGTTGNTIYF
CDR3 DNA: TGTGCCGGCAGTTACGCCAGGGGGACGACTGGAAACACCATATATTTT

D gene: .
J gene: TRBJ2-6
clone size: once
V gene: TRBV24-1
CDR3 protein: CATSDWGAGANVLTF
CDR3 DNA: TGTGCCACCAGTGATTGGGGGGCTGGGGCCAACGTCCTGACTTTC

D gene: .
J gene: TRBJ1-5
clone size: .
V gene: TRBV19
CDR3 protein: CASSIEGSRSNQPQHF
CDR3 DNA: TGTGCCAGTAGTATCGAAGGGAGCAGGTCCAATCAGCCCCAGCATTTT

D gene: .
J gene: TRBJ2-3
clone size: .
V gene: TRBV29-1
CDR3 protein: CSVDRGTDTQYF
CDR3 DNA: TGCAGCGTAGATCGAGGCACAGATACGCAGTATTTT

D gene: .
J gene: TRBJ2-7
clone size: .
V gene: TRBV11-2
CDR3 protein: CASSLAPSTYEQYF
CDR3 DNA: TGTGCCAGCAGCTTAGCCCCATCCACCTACGAGCAGTACTTC